This note documents a single T cell receptor beta chain sequence. Trimming removed 4 bases at V and 1 base at J, with 10 bases between. CDR3 length: 14 residues. CDR1 SGHTA and CDR2 FQGNSA come from the germline V gene. These data come from a study of blood T cells in healthy people across ages. PCR was performed a second time for about 7 to 12 cycles using a sample-barcoded 5' primer and a J-beta primer mix. TCRdb used MiXCR to reprocess the 5' RACE reads, holding one entry per CDR3 protein. Among about 1,600,000 distinct CDR3 sequences, approximately 38% were seen once, and the ten largest hold less than 8%.

This clonotype was obtained from a woman aged 18 to 35 in good health. The chain combines TRBV7-2 with TRBJ1-1, with D uncertain. Specimen: blood. In DNA form, the CDR3 reads TGTGCCAGCAGCTCTGAAGTGACGAACACTGAAGCTTTCTTT. Translated, it gives CASSSEVTNTEAFF. Full variable domain (rest looked up from reference TRBV7-2 and TRBJ1-1): GAGVSQSPSNKVTEKGKDVELRCDPISGHTALYWYRQSLGQGLEFLIYFQGNSAPDKSGLPSDRFSAERTGGSVSTLTIQRTQQEDSAVYLCASSSEVTNTEAFFGQGTRLTVV.